Listed below are T cell receptor beta chains from one sample, sequenced in a study of cytomegalovirus exposure and HLA in healthy donors. The protocol was immunoSEQ multiplex PCR, while the TCRdb copy is restricted to in-frame clones and leaves out a portion. Of approximately 150,000 clones in the sample, roughly 80% were seen once. The sample taken for sequencing was PBMCs. These receptors were taken from a woman aged 50 to 60 in good health and CMV-seronegative. CDR3s include the opening cysteine and the closing phenylalanine or tryptophan. A D gene is named only where the DNA matches it firmly. Clone sizes are given selectively: once, few, many, or a class where the clone is expanded.

TGTGCCAGCAGTTTATTACAGGATTTCAACTATGGCTACACCTTC,CASSLLQDFNYGYTF,TRBV28,TRBJ1-2,.,.
TGTGCCAGCAGCGCAACCTGGACAGGGGGAACGGATGGCTACACCTTC,CASSATWTGGTDGYTF,TRBV9,TRBJ1-2,.,TRBD1
TGTGCCACGAATACCGGGACTACGTACAATGAGCAGTTCTTC,CATNTGTTYNEQFF,TRBV6-6,TRBJ2-1,.,TRBD2
TGTGCCAGCACAAGCAGACAGGGCCCAAATTACGAGCAGTACTTC,CASTSRQGPNYEQYF,TRBV6-1,TRBJ2-7,.,TRBD1
TGTGCCAGCAGCTTAGGGGTGGCAGGGGCCACAGATACGCAGTATTTT,CASSLGVAGATDTQYF,TRBV7-2,TRBJ2-3,.,.
TGTGCCAGCAGTCCAATCCTCATCCCCCGGGGGAGTAAGCCCCAGCATTTT,CASSPILIPRGSKPQHF,TRBV2,TRBJ1-5,.,.
TGTGCCAGCAGCTTCGGGCAGGGAAGAAACTATGGCTACACCTTC,CASSFGQGRNYGYTF,TRBV5-4,TRBJ1-2,.,.
TGCGCCAGCAGCTGGGGACAGGGAGGCGAGCAGTACTTC,CASSWGQGGEQYF,TRBV5-1,TRBJ2-7,.,TRBD1
TGTGCCAGCAGCTTCGTCCACAGGGACAGATGGACCAACAATGAGCAGTTCTTC,CASSFVHRDRWTNNEQFF,TRBV7-9,TRBJ2-1,.,TRBD1
TGCGCCAGCAGCCCTGAGCCTCGTTCGACTGAAGCTTTCTTT,CASSPEPRSTEAFF,TRBV5-1,TRBJ1-1,.,.
TGTGCCAGCAGTGGACAGGGTAATTCACCCCTCCACTTT,CASSGQGNSPLHF,TRBV6-5,TRBJ1-6,.,TRBD1
TGTGCCAGCAGCGCCTCGGGACAGGGGTTTCCAGCTTTCTTT,CASSASGQGFPAFF,TRBV9,TRBJ1-1,.,TRBD1
TGTGCCAGCAGTGACCAACAGAGCCAAGAGACCCAGTACTTC,CASSDQQSQETQYF,TRBV6-1,TRBJ2-5,few,.
TGTGCCACCAGCGGAGGACTAGCGGGAGGCTACAATGAGCAGTTCTTC,CATSGGLAGGYNEQFF,TRBV15,TRBJ2-1,.,TRBD2
TGTGCCTGGAGCTTGGAGGGGGGGCCCCGGAACATTCAGTACTTC,CAWSLEGGPRNIQYF,TRBV30,TRBJ2-4,.,.
TGTGCCAGCAGCTTGGTCTCGGCTAGCACGATCAATGAGCAGTTCTTC,CASSLVSASTINEQFF,TRBV5-4,TRBJ2-1,.,.
TGTGCCAGCAGGGCTAGCGGGGGTGGGGAGACCCAGTACTTC,CASRASGGGETQYF,TRBV2,TRBJ2-5,.,TRBD2
TGTGCCAGCAGCCCAACCCCGACAGGGGCCTACGAGCAGTACTTC,CASSPTPTGAYEQYF,TRBV11-2,TRBJ2-7,once,TRBD1
TGCGCCAGCAGCCTGGGGGACAGGGAGACCGGGGAGCTGTTTTTT,CASSLGDRETGELFF,TRBV5-1,TRBJ2-2,once,TRBD1
TGTGCCAGCAGCCCCACTTTGGGGGGTTACACCATATATTTT,CASSPTLGGYTIYF,TRBV11-2,TRBJ1-3,.,.
TGTGCCAGCAGCTTAGGATGGGGACAGGGGGCCATGAACACTGAAGCTTTCTTT,CASSLGWGQGAMNTEAFF,TRBV7-3,TRBJ1-1,.,TRBD1
TGTGCCAGCAGCTCATACGGTGAAGCTTTCTTT,CASSSYGEAFF,TRBV7-9,TRBJ1-1,once,.
TGTGCCAGCAGACAGCCCACGGGGGGAAACACTGAAGCTTTCTTT,CASRQPTGGNTEAFF,TRBV4-2,TRBJ1-1,.,.
TGTGCCAGCAGCGTCCGACAGGGGGCGGTCACCGGGGAGCTGTTTTTT,CASSVRQGAVTGELFF,TRBV7-2,TRBJ2-2,.,TRBD1
TGTGCCAGCAGTTACTACCGGGGGATATACGAGCAGTACTTC,CASSYYRGIYEQYF,TRBV6-5,TRBJ2-7,.,.
TGTGCCAGCTCCCCTAGTGGGAGAAAAACCTACGAGCAGTACTTC,CASSPSGRKTYEQYF,TRBV28,TRBJ2-7,.,.
TGTGCCTGGACCCGGGGATCACCCCTCCACTTT,CAWTRGSPLHF,TRBV30,TRBJ1-6,.,.
TGTGCCAGCTCACCCACAGACGGACTAGGTTATGGAAACACCATATATTTT,CASSPTDGLGYGNTIYF,TRBV18,TRBJ1-3,.,.
TGCAGCGTTGGTAACAGGGCGAACACCGGGGAGCTGTTTTTT,CSVGNRANTGELFF,TRBV29-1,TRBJ2-2,.,.
TGTGCCACCAGCAGAGAGGGGCAGGGAGGAAACTATGGCTACACCTTC,CATSREGQGGNYGYTF,TRBV15,TRBJ1-2,.,.
TGTGCCAGCAGCCGGGTCGAAGAGACCCAGTACTTC,CASSRVEETQYF,TRBV7-9,TRBJ2-5,.,.
TGCGCCAGCAGCTTCCCAGGGGGCGAGCAGTACTTC,CASSFPGGEQYF,TRBV5-1,TRBJ2-7,.,TRBD1
TGTGCTAGCAGCGTCGCCGGGAAAGAGACCCAGTACTTC,CASSVAGKETQYF,TRBV7-7,TRBJ2-5,.,.
TGCGCCAGCAGCTTGGGGGACACAAATCAGCCCCAGCATTTT,CASSLGDTNQPQHF,TRBV5-1,TRBJ1-5,.,.
TGTGCCACCAGCAGAGATCTGGGTGGGGGCGTTGAGCAGTTCTTC,CATSRDLGGGVEQFF,TRBV15,TRBJ2-1,.,.
TGTGCCAGCAGCTGGGGACAGAACTATGGCTACACCTTC,CASSWGQNYGYTF,TRBV6-5,TRBJ1-2,.,TRBD1
TGTGCCAGTAGTATCAGCGGGAGGGCCTACAATGAGCAGTTCTTC,CASSISGRAYNEQFF,TRBV19,TRBJ2-1,few,TRBD2
TGCAGTGCTAAAATCGGGGATACGCAGTATTTT,CSAKIGDTQYF,TRBV20-1,TRBJ2-3,.,.
TGCGCCAGCAGTGAGGACAGGGGTGGTTCACCCCTCCACTTT,CASSEDRGGSPLHF,TRBV10-1,TRBJ1-6,.,TRBD1
TGTGCCAGCAGCTTTAGCGGGAGGGTCAACGAGCAGTACTTC,CASSFSGRVNEQYF,TRBV7-8,TRBJ2-7,.,TRBD2
TGTGCCAGCAGTGACTCGCGAGGCACAGATACGCAGTATTTT,CASSDSRGTDTQYF,TRBV6-4,TRBJ2-3,.,.
TGTGCCAGCAGTGAAGCCCCATGGGACAGGGGTAAACCCCAGCATTTT,CASSEAPWDRGKPQHF,TRBV6-1,TRBJ1-5,.,TRBD1
TGTGCCAGCAGCTTACCGAACAGGCTAATAGATGGCTACACCTTC,CASSLPNRLIDGYTF,TRBV7-9,TRBJ1-2,few,.
TGTGCCGCCAACACCCCAGGGGCTGACTACGAGCAGTACTTC,CAANTPGADYEQYF,TRBV10-3,TRBJ2-7,few,.
TGCGCCAGCAGCTTGGGACTAGCGGGAACCTACGAGCAGTACTTC,CASSLGLAGTYEQYF,TRBV5-1,TRBJ2-7,.,TRBD2
TGTGCCAGCTCACCAGGACGGCAGGGAAGTCAGCCCCAGCATTTT,CASSPGRQGSQPQHF,TRBV18,TRBJ1-5,.,.